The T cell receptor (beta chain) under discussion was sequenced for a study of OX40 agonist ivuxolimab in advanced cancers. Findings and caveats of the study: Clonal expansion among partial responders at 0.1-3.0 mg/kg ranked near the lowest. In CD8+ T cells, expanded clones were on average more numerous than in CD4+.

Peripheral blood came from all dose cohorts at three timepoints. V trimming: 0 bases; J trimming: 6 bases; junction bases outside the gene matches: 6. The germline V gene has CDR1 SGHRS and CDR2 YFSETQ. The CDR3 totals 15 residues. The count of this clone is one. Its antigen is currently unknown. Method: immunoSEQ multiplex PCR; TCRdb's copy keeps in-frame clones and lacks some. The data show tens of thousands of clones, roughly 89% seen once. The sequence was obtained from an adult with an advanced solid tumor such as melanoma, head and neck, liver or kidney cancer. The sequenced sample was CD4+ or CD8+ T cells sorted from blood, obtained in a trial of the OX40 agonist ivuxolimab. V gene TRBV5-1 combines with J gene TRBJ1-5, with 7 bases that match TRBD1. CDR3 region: CASSLEGQRGQPQHF. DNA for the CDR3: TGCGCCAGCAGCTTGGAGGGACAGAGGGGTCAGCCCCAGCATTTT.